The 13 T cell receptor beta chains given below trace back to one sample, sequenced in a study of T cell responses to AZD1222 COVID-19 vaccine. The repertoire was sequenced with immunoSEQ multiplex PCR; TCRdb's copy has only in-frame clones and lacks some. Among about 150,000 clones listed, about 92% were seen once. Sample: peripheral blood, taken on day 0 of AZD1222 vaccination. All receptors derive from an adult in good health.

The rearrangement joins TRBV28 to TRBJ2-3; TRBD1 matches 7 bases. In germline, CDR1 is MDHEN, CDR2 SYDVKM. This CDR3 is built from 15 residues. The V gene end was trimmed by 10 bases and the J gene end by 4 bases; junction bases not matched to a gene: 14. CDR3 DNA: TGTGCCACCAAAAAGGCAGGGGGTTCTTCAGATACGCAGTATTTT. This codes for CATKKAGGSSDTQYF.

CDR3 nucleotide sequence: TGTGCCACCCCGATTTCACTCAATCAGCCCCAGCATTTT. It translates to CATPISLNQPQHF. The chain joins TRBV28 to TRBJ1-5; no reliable D call. Deletions cut 10 bases from V and 3 bases from J, with 13 bases between. The CDR3 runs to 13 residues. The germline CDR1 and CDR2 sequences are MDHEN and SYDVKM.

The CDR3 region is CASSQVGQGGQETQYF. The CDR3 region has the DNA TGTGCCAGCAGCCAAGTGGGTCAGGGCGGACAAGAGACCCAGTACTTC. This sequence joins TRBV3-1 (or the pseudogene TRBV3-2) and TRBJ2-5; possible D gene TRBD1, 5 bases. V was pared by 1 base and J by 2 bases, with 14 bases between. This CDR3 is built from 16 residues. The germline V gene has CDR1 LGHDT and CDR2 YNNKEL (reference sequence).

The chain has TRBV9 and TRBJ2-7; perhaps D is TRBD1 or TRBD2 (5 bases each). This CDR3 contains 13 residues. Germline assignment: CDR1 SGDLS and CDR2 YYNGEE. V lost 0 bases and J 5 bases, leaving 9 bases between the germline ends. In DNA form, the CDR3 reads TGTGCCAGCAGCGTAGTCGGGGCGAACGAGCAGTACTTC. It codes for CASSVVGANEQYF. The full variable domain, its missing parts supplied by reference TRBV9 and TRBJ2-7, is DSGVTQTPKHLITATGQRVTLRCSPRSGDLSVYWYQQSLDQGLQFLIQYYNGEERAKGNILERFSAQQFPDLHSELNLSSLELGDSALYFCASSVVGANEQYFGPGTRLTVT.

This chain joins TRBV19 and TRBJ1-3, with 8 bases that match TRBD1. CDR1 is LNHDA, CDR2 SQIVND, per germline (reference sequence). Trimming cost V 2 bases and J 6 bases; bases outside gene matches: 18. The CDR3 is 19 amino acids. CDR3 nucleotides: TGTGCCAGTAGTATACTCATCACAGGGACAGGATCTCTGGAAAACACCATATATTTT. This translates into CASSILITGTGSLENTIYF.

The chain combines TRBV11-3 with TRBJ2-3; 11 bases line up with TRBD2. CDR1 and CDR2 (germline): SGHNT, YENEEA. The CDR3 is 17 amino acids. V lost 1 base and J lost 3; bases outside the gene matches: 6. The CDR3 loop reads CASSLGIAGGPTDTQYF. Here the CDR3 DNA reads TGTGCCAGCAGCTTAGGTATAGCGGGGGGGCCAACAGATACGCAGTATTTT.

The chain uses TRBV5-4 and TRBJ2-3; 8 bases align to TRBD1. V trimming: 4 bases; J trimming: 0 bases; junction bases outside the gene matches: 7. This CDR3 contains 16 residues. CDR1 and CDR2 (germline): SGHNT, YYREEE (reference sequence). CDR3 DNA sequence: TGTGCCAGCAGCACCGGGACAGGTTCTAGCACAGATACGCAGTATTTT. Protein: CASSTGTGSSTDTQYF. Together with reference TRBV5-4 and TRBJ2-3, the CDR3 gives the full variable domain: ETGVTQSPTHLIKTRGQQVTLRCSSQSGHNTVSWYQQALGQGPQFIFQYYREEENGRGNFPPRFSGLQFPNYSSELNVNALELDDSALYLCASSTGTGSSTDTQYFGPGTRLTVL.

V usage is TRBV28 and J usage is TRBJ1-4; 8 positions agree with TRBD1. Germline trimming cut 5 bases from V and 1 base from J; bases unmatched to any gene: 6. In germline, CDR1 is MDHEN, CDR2 SYDVKM. The CDR3 is made up of 16 amino acids. CDR3 sequence reads: CASSPQGAGTNEKLFF. CDR3 sequence (DNA): TGTGCCAGCAGTCCCCAGGGGGCGGGAACTAATGAAAAACTGTTTTTT.

The V gene is TRBV7-6, the J gene TRBJ2-7; tentative D call: TRBD2 (6 bases). Trimming took off 5 bases at V and 3 bases at J, with 20 bases between the two ends. Germline values: CDR1 SGHVS, CDR2 FNYEAQ. This CDR3 has 16 residues. CDR3 nucleotides: TGTGCCAGCAGCCCCCTCACTAGCCTCACTAACTACGAGCAGTACTTC. It translates to CASSPLTSLTNYEQYF.

The V call is TRBV11-3, the J call TRBJ2-3; D is uncertain. V was trimmed by 2 bases and J by 0 bases, leaving 18 bases between them. The CDR3 has 18 amino acids. Germline CDR1 SGHNT, CDR2 YENEEA. CDR3 protein: CASSLSPWASQSTDTQYF. In DNA, the CDR3 is TGTGCCAGCAGCTTATCTCCCTGGGCCAGCCAGAGCACAGATACGCAGTATTTT.

The chain uses TRBV5-6 and TRBJ2-2, with TRBD1 identical over 7 bases. The germline V gene encodes CDR1 SGHDT and CDR2 YYEEEE. The CDR3 sequence is 16 residues long. J gave up 1 base and V 2 bases, and 5 bases lay outside the gene matches. DNA of the CDR3: TGTGCCAGCAGCTTAGTAGGGACAGTGAACACCGGGGAGCTGTTTTTT. This codes for CASSLVGTVNTGELFF.

The CDR3 sequence: CASSQEPGLAGSGELFF. The CDR3 nucleotides are TGCGCCAGCAGCCAAGAACCGGGACTAGCGGGATCCGGGGAGCTGTTTTTT. V usage is TRBV4-1 and J usage is TRBJ2-2; TRBD2 aligns across 13 bases. Trimming removed 0 bases from V and 6 bases from J; junction bases left unmatched: 4. The CDR3 extends over 17 amino acids. Germline V CDR1 and CDR2: MGHRA, YSYEKL.

The gene calls are TRBV12-3 or TRBV12-4 and TRBJ1-2; the match to TRBD1 covers 9 bases. V shed 4 bases, J shed 3 bases, and the junction held 0 bases outside the gene matches. The CDR3 extends over 13 amino acids. The CDR3: CASSWTGDYGYTF. The CDR3 bases are TGTGCCAGCAGTTGGACAGGGGACTATGGCTACACCTTC.